This T cell receptor beta chain was captured by sequencing in a study of cytomegalovirus exposure and HLA in healthy donors. Only one count was recorded for this clone. The antigen remains undetermined. General observations from the study: Accounts indicate the classifier identified cytomegalovirus status with strong specificity and sensitivity.

This CDR3 contains 12 residues. Germline V gene data show CDR1 as SQVTM and CDR2 as ANQGSEA. Trimming took off 4 bases at V and 1 base at J, with 7 bases between the two ends. The assay was immunoSEQ multiplex PCR, and TCRdb's table has in-frame clones only and misses some. The sample includes about 190,000 clones, 86% of them seen just once. The donors formed part of the roughly 120-subject validation cohort, distinct from the roughly 670-subject first cohort. Sequencing was done on a sample of PBMCs. The source of this sequence is a young woman in good health and CMV-seronegative. V gene TRBV29-1 combines with J gene TRBJ1-1; D call uncertain. The CDR3 region is CSVVTANTEAFF. The CDR3 DNA is TGCAGCGTTGTAACAGCGAACACTGAAGCTTTCTTT. The full variable domain, completed using reference TRBV29-1 and TRBJ1-1, is SAVISQKPSRDICQRGTSLTIQCQVDSQVTMMFWYRQQPGQSLTLIATANQGSEATYESGFVIDKFPISRPNLTFSTLTVSNMSPEDSSIYLCSVVTANTEAFFGQGTRLTVV.